A selection of T cell receptor beta chains follows, all from one sample in a study of technical replicates of blood from several donors. This table comes from immunoSEQ multiplex PCR, and its TCRdb copy is limited to in-frame clones, with some not included. The sample contains fewer than 85,000 clones, roughly 92% of which appear only once. Source material: T cells isolated from PBMCs. The receptors here all came from a human donor in good health. The CDR3 runs from the conserved cysteine through the conserved F or W. The D gene is left open where the match is weak. The size entry is marked missing in some rows and otherwise reads once, few, many or a size class.

J | V | size | D | DNA | CDR3
TRBJ2-1 | TRBV7-3 | . | TRBD2 | TGTGCCAGCAGCTTAGGCGGGAGGATAGGCTCCTACAATGAGCAGTTCTTC | CASSLGGRIGSYNEQFF
TRBJ2-7 | TRBV7-2 | . | TRBD2 | TGTGCCAGCAGCTTAAGGGGACTAGTTACCTACGAGCAGTACTTC | CASSLRGLVTYEQYF
TRBJ2-1 | TRBV19 | . | TRBD2 | TGTGCCAGTAGTATAGGCGGGAGAGCATCTAATGAGCAGTTCTTC | CASSIGGRASNEQFF
TRBJ1-4 | TRBV19 | . | . | TGTGCCAGTAGTATGGACACCGATGAAAAACTGTTTTTT | CASSMDTDEKLFF
TRBJ1-5 | TRBV28 | . | . | TGTGCCAGCAGAGAACAGGGCGGCAATCAGCCCCAGCATTTT | CASREQGGNQPQHF
TRBJ1-1 | TRBV7-2 | . | . | TGTGCCAGCAGCCCCTGGGGTGGACACAGGGAAACTGAAGCTTTCTTT | CASSPWGGHRETEAFF
TRBJ1-2 | TRBV11-1 | . | . | TGTGCCAGCAGCTTTGTACGCACGGGTGGCTACACCTTC | CASSFVRTGGYTF
TRBJ1-2 | TRBV11-2 | . | TRBD1 | TGTGCCAGCAGCCCGACAGGGAATGGCTACACCTTC | CASSPTGNGYTF
TRBJ2-7 | TRBV5-6 | . | TRBD1 | TGTGCCAGCAGCTGGGGGACCGGGGTAGGACAGGGGGCCGACTACGAGCAGTACTTC | CASSWGTGVGQGADYEQYF
TRBJ2-2 | TRBV28 | once | . | TGTGCCAGCAGCCCATCCAGGGAAGTCACCGGGGAGCTGTTTTTT | CASSPSREVTGELFF
TRBJ1-4 | TRBV9 | . | TRBD1 | TGTGCCAGCAGCGCGACGGGACAGGGTTATAATGAAAAACTGTTTTTT | CASSATGQGYNEKLFF
TRBJ2-7 | TRBV4-2 | once | . | TGTGCCAGCAGCCAAGATGTTCAAGCGGGCTACGAGCAGTACTTC | CASSQDVQAGYEQYF
TRBJ2-1 | TRBV28 | once | TRBD2 | TGTGCCAGCGGGGGACTAGCGGGAGTTTTCGGCAATGAGCAGTTCTTC | CASGGLAGVFGNEQFF
TRBJ2-7 | TRBV14 | . | TRBD1 | TGTGCCAGCAGCCATGGACAGGGGGACTACGAGCAGTACTTC | CASSHGQGDYEQYF
TRBJ1-1 | TRBV6-6 | few | . | TGTGCCAGCAGCGTCACAAACACTGAAGCTTTCTTT | CASSVTNTEAFF
TRBJ1-1 | TRBV11-1 | . | . | TGTGCCAGCAGTTTTCACGGCCTCGGGGTTAACACTGAAGCTTTCTTT | CASSFHGLGVNTEAFF
TRBJ2-2 | TRBV2 | . | . | TGTGCCAGCAGTGAAGAAGAGAGGGGACACACCTCAGGCACCGGGGAGCTGTTTTTT | CASSEEERGHTSGTGELFF
TRBJ1-1 | TRBV10-3 | . | . | TGTGCCATCAGTGAGCCGGGGAAAGGCACTGAAGCTTTCTTT | CAISEPGKGTEAFF
TRBJ2-7 | TRBV28 | . | . | TGTGCCAGCATAACAGGGAACCCGTACGAGCAGTACTTC | CASITGNPYEQYF
TRBJ1-1 | TRBV28 | . | TRBD1 | TGTGCCAGCACGAACAGGGGTCGAGTTCTCTGGAACACTGAAGCTTTCTTT | CASTNRGRVLWNTEAFF
TRBJ2-1 | TRBV4-1 | . | TRBD2 | TGCGCCAGCAGCCAAGCCGAACCAGTAACTAGCGCCTACAATGAGCAGTTCTTC | CASSQAEPVTSAYNEQFF
TRBJ1-1 | TRBV7-8 | . | . | TGTGCCAGCAGCTTAGCGCGGGGAACAGACACTGAAGCTTTCTTT | CASSLARGTDTEAFF
TRBJ2-1 | TRBV5-1 | once | . | TGCGCCAGCAGCTTGGAGTCGCGGGTCTCCTACAATGAGCAGTTCTTC | CASSLESRVSYNEQFF
TRBJ2-7 | TRBV30 | . | TRBD2 | TGTGCCTGGAGGGAGCTAGCGGGAGGCCTCTTTTACGAGCAGTACTTC | CAWRELAGGLFYEQYF
TRBJ2-7 | TRBV7-2 | . | TRBD1 | TGTGCCAGCAGCTATTTCAGGGGGCCAGGGGGCTACGAGCAGTACTTC | CASSYFRGPGGYEQYF
TRBJ1-1 | TRBV27 | . | TRBD1 | TGTGCCACCGGACCTACAGGGGGCGGCACTGAAGCTTTCTTT | CATGPTGGGTEAFF
TRBJ2-7 | TRBV13 | . | . | TGTGCCAGCAACCAGATTATTGCGACAGGTTATCGGGAGCAGTACTTC | CASNQIIATGYREQYF
TRBJ2-1 | TRBV9 | . | TRBD2 | TGTGCCAGCAGCCGCTCCATAGCGGGAAATGAGCAGTTCTTC | CASSRSIAGNEQFF
TRBJ2-2 | TRBV7-3 | . | . | TGTGCCAGCAGCTTAGTTGCCGGGATGTCCTACACCGGGGAGCTGTTTTTT | CASSLVAGMSYTGELFF
TRBJ2-7 | TRBV11-2 | . | . | TGTGCCAGCAGCTTAGCGTACTACGAGCAGTACTTC | CASSLAYYEQYF
TRBJ2-3 | TRBV10-3 | once | . | TGTGCCATCAGTGATCTTGATAGCGGCAGCACAGATACGCAGTATTTT | CAISDLDSGSTDTQYF
TRBJ2-7 | TRBV2 | . | TRBD1 | TGTGCCAGCAGCCGACAGGGGGCCTACGAGCAGTACTTC | CASSRQGAYEQYF
TRBJ1-2 | TRBV18 | . | . | TGTGCCAGCTCACCGGGGTCTCAGGGAGGCTATGGCTACACCTTC | CASSPGSQGGYGYTF
TRBJ1-2 | TRBV18 | . | . | TGTGCCAGCTCACAAATTCAGGGATCCTATGGCTACACCTTC | CASSQIQGSYGYTF
TRBJ1-1 | TRBV6-5 | . | . | TGTGCCAGCTTCCCTGAGTTCTCAAGATCCGCTGAAGCTTTCTTT | CASFPEFSRSAEAFF
TRBJ1-2 | TRBV27 | . | TRBD1 | TGTGCCAGCAGTTCCAGGACAGGGTTGGACTATGGCTACACCTTC | CASSSRTGLDYGYTF
TRBJ2-2 | TRBV5-8 | . | . | TGTGCCAGCAGCTTGGCCTTTGGCCCGAACACCGGGGAGCTGTTTTTT | CASSLAFGPNTGELFF
TRBJ2-3 | TRBV6-1 | . | TRBD2 | TGTGCCAGCAGTGCCAGAGAGCGGGAGTTGTCCCATACGCAGTATTTT | CASSARERELSHTQYF
TRBJ2-1 | TRBV2 | . | TRBD1 | TGTGCCAGCATTCCCCGGGACAGGTACCTCAATGAGCAGTTCTTC | CASIPRDRYLNEQFF
TRBJ2-7 | TRBV7-8 | . | . | TGTGCCAGCAGCTTAAGAAGTCGGGTAGCCTCCTACGAGCAGTACTTC | CASSLRSRVASYEQYF
TRBJ1-1 | TRBV28 | . | . | TGTGCCAGCAGTTGGGCGAACACTGAAGCTTTCTTT | CASSWANTEAFF
TRBJ2-7 | TRBV13 | . | . | TGTGCCAGCAGCTTAATCCAGGGGCTTACCTACGAGCAGTACTTC | CASSLIQGLTYEQYF
TRBJ2-1 | TRBV11-3 | . | TRBD2 | TGTGCCAGCAGCCTCCGGGGGGGCTCCTACAATGAGCAGTTCTTC | CASSLRGGSYNEQFF
TRBJ2-2 | TRBV7-2 | . | . | TGTGCCAGCAGCTTAGAGCCGGGGACCGGGGAGCTGTTTTTT | CASSLEPGTGELFF
TRBJ2-2 | TRBV7-2 | . | TRBD1 | TGTGCCAGCAGCTTAGCATCAACCGGGACAGCGAACACCGGGGAGCTGTTTTTT | CASSLASTGTANTGELFF
TRBJ2-7 | TRBV7-2 | . | . | TGTGCCAGCAGCTTGGAGGGGGCGAGGGAGCAGTACTTC | CASSLEGAREQYF
TRBJ2-7 | TRBV7-6 | . | . | TGTGCCAGCAGCTTAGGGGAGTACGAGCAGTACTTC | CASSLGEYEQYF
TRBJ2-7 | TRBV6-6 | . | . | TGTGCCAGCAGTTTGGCACCTTCCTACGAGCAGTACTTC | CASSLAPSYEQYF
TRBJ1-5 | TRBV2 | . | TRBD1 | TGTGCCAGCAGTGCCGGACAGGGGTGGAATCAGCCCCAGCATTTT | CASSAGQGWNQPQHF
TRBJ1-4 | TRBV27 | . | . | TGTGCCAGCAAGCCTATAGGGACTTTCTTTGAAAAACTGTTTTTT | CASKPIGTFFEKLFF
TRBJ2-6 | TRBV5-1 | . | TRBD2 | TGCGCCAGCAGCTGGGGGGCTAGCGGGAGCCTCTCTGGGGCCAACGTCCTGACTTTC | CASSWGASGSLSGANVLTF
TRBJ1-4 | TRBV9 | . | TRBD1 | TGTGCCAGCAGCGTAGATGGGACAGGAGATGAAAAACTGTTTTTT | CASSVDGTGDEKLFF
TRBJ2-6 | TRBV5-1 | once | TRBD1 | TGCGCCAGCAGCTTGTGGACAGGGGAGAGCTCTGGGGCCAACGTCCTGACTTTC | CASSLWTGESSGANVLTF